The following is a TCR beta chain sequence with its context. The target antigen is unknown. Some second doses came at about 4 weeks and others at about 12 weeks; these were pooled. Data came from immunoSEQ multiplex PCR; TCRdb stores just in-frame clones and leaves some out. The table includes approximately 140,000 clones, around 90% detected once. The data stem from a study of T cell responses to AZD1222 COVID-19 vaccine. Broader study findings: None of the repertoires were sampled until the peak T cell response had passed. Among AZD1222 vaccinees, only 5 to 7 were seropositive at baseline. Epitopes outside B.1.351 and B.1.1.7 mutated regions reportedly drew nearly half of spike TCRs.

The V gene lost 9 bases and the J gene lost 2 bases, with 14 bases spanning the gap. Looked up from germline, CDR1 is SGHRS and CDR2 is YFSETQ. CDR3 length: 13 amino acids. The sample here was peripheral blood, taken 28 days after the second AZD1222 dose. The sequence was obtained from an adult who received the AZD1222 COVID-19 vaccine. J is TRBJ1-1 and V is TRBV5-1; D is uncertain. CDR3 loop: CATRRTENTEAFF. CDR3 nucleotide sequence: TGCGCCACCCGGAGGACGGAAAACACTGAAGCTTTCTTT. Full variable domain (missing parts from reference TRBV5-1 and TRBJ1-1): KAGVTQTPRYLIKTRGQQVTLSCSPISGHRSVSWYQQTPGQGLQFLFEYFSETQRNKGNFPGRFSGRQFSNSRSEMNVSTLELGDSALYLCATRRTENTEAFFGQGTRLTVV.